The T cell receptor (beta chain) described here comes from a study of radiotherapy plus CTLA-4 blockade in lung cancer. General observations from the study: Interferon-beta, together with early blood T cell clone dynamics, reportedly best predicted response. Clones of tumor-derived TCRs expanded in blood after radiotherapy plus ipilimumab.

Comments on this clone: Its antigen is undetermined.

Trimming cost V 1 base and J 2 bases, with 8 bases left between them. The germline CDR1 and CDR2 sequences are SGHVS and FNYEAQ. The length of the CDR3 is 14 residues. Data came from immunoSEQ multiplex PCR; TCRdb stores just in-frame clones and leaves some out. The sample gives around 15,000 clones, around 70% of which show up once; about 53% is in the top ten. Sequences were derived from peripheral blood, sampled from a patient treated with radiotherapy plus ipilimumab. This clonotype was sampled from a human donor with non-small cell lung cancer whose response to radiotherapy plus ipilimumab could not be evaluated. This chain links TRBV7-6 with TRBJ1-1; D unclear. CDR3 region: CASSLGGINTEAFF. The CDR3 nucleotides read TGTGCCAGCAGCTTAGGAGGTATTAACACTGAAGCTTTCTTT.